This paragraph reports one TCR beta chain. The sample is drawn from a study of blood T cell repertoires in COVID-19. Background on the study: PBMCs, B-cell-depleted T cells, or T cells provided the cDNA or gDNA that made up the material.

Under the authors' procedure: Using reference gene primer amplification, nucleated cell counts were estimated. Only in-frame clones appear in the TCRdb table, and some are missing; sequencing was by immunoSEQ multiplex PCR. V, J and clone size reflect that table, while D and trimming were determined from the DNA. Among about 160,000 clones listed, roughly 83% were seen once. This CDR3 has 14 amino acids. Germline values: CDR1 MNHEY, CDR2 SVGAGI. The V gene end was trimmed by 6 bases and the J gene end by 4 bases; junction bases not matched to a gene: 3. This TCR derives from a woman aged 55-69 years with acute or convalescent COVID-19. Sequencing was done on a sample of peripheral blood. The gene calls are TRBV6-5 and TRBJ2-2; TRBD2 matches at 9 bases. Written as DNA, the CDR3 is TGTGCCAGCAGAGCGGGGGGCCTCACCGGGGAGCTGTTTTTT. As protein: CASRAGGLTGELFF.